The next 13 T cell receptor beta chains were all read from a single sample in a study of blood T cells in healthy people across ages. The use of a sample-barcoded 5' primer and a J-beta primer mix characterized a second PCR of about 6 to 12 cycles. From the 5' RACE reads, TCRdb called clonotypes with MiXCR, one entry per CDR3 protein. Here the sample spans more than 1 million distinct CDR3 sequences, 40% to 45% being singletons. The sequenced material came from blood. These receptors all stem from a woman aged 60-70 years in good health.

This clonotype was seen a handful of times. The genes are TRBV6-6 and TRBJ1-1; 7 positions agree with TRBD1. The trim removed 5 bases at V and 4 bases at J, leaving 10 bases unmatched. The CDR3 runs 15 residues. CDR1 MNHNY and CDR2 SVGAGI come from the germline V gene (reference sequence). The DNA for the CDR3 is TGTGCCAGCAGTAGCCCAGGGGGTATGATCACTGAAGCTTTCTTT. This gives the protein CASSSPGGMITEAFF.

The CDR3, as DNA: TGTGCCAGTAGTATAGGGCAGGGTGGCAAAAACATTCAGTACTTC. This codes for CASSIGQGGKNIQYF. This chain uses TRBV19 with TRBJ2-4; weak D call: TRBD1 (5 bases). The length of the CDR3 is 15 residues. Trimming shortened V by 1 base and J by 3 bases, and 10 bases separated the two germline ends. Germline-derived CDR1 and CDR2 are LNHDA and SQIVND (reference sequence). Looking up the rest from reference TRBV19 and TRBJ2-4 gives the full variable domain: DGGITQSPKYLFRKEGQNVTLSCEQNLNHDAMYWYRQDPGQGLRLIYYSQIVNDFQKGDIAEGYSVSREKKESFPLTVTSAQKNPTAFYLCASSIGQGGKNIQYFGAGTRLSVL.

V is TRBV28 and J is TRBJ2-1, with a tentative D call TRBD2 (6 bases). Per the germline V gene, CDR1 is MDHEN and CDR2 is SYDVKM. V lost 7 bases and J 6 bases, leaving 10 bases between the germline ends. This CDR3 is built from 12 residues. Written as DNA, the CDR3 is TGTGCCAGCACCCGGGACTTCAATGAGCAGTTCTTC. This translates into CASTRDFNEQFF. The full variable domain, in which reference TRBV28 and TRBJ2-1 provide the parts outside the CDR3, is DVKVTQSSRYLVKRTGEKVFLECVQDMDHENMFWYRQDPGLGLRLIYFSYDVKMKEKGDIPEGYSVSREKKERFSLILESASTNQTSMYLCASTRDFNEQFFGPGTRLTVL.

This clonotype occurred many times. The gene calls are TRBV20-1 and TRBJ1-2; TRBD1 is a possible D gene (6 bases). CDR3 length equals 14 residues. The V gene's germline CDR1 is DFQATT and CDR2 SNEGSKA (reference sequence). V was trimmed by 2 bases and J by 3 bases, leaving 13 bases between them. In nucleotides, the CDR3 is TGCAGTGCTAGATTGAAGGGGGGCCACTATGGCTACACCTTC. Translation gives CSARLKGGHYGYTF.

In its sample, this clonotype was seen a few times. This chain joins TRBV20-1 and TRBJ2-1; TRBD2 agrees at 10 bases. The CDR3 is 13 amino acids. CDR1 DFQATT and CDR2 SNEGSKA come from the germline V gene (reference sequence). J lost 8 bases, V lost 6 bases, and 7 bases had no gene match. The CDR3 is CSATGTSVYEQFF. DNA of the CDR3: TGCAGTGCCACCGGGACTAGCGTCTATGAGCAGTTCTTC.

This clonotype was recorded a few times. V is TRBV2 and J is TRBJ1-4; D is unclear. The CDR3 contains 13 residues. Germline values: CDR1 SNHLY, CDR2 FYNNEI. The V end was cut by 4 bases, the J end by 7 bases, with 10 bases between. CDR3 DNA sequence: TGTGCCAGCAGTGGCGGGTCGGTTGAAAAACTGTTTTTT. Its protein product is CASSGGSVEKLFF.

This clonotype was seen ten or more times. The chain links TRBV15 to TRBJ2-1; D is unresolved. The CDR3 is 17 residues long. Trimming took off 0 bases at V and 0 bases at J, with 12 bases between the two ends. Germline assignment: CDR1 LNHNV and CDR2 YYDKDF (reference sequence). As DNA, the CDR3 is TGTGCCACCAGCAGAGATCGAACGAGCTTCTCCTACAATGAGCAGTTCTTC. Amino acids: CATSRDRTSFSYNEQFF.

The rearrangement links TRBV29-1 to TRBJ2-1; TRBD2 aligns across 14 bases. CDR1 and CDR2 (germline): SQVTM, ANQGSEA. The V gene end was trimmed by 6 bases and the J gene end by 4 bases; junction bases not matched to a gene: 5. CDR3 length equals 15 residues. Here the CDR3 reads CSVRTSGRSYNEQFF. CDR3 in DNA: TGCAGCGTGCGGACTAGCGGGAGGTCATACAATGAGCAGTTCTTC.

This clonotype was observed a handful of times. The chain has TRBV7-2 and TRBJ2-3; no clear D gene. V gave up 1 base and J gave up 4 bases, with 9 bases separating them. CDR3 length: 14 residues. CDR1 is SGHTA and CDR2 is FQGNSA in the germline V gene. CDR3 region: CASSLGVGADTQYF. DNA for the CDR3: TGTGCCAGCAGCTTAGGGGTGGGTGCAGATACGCAGTATTTT.

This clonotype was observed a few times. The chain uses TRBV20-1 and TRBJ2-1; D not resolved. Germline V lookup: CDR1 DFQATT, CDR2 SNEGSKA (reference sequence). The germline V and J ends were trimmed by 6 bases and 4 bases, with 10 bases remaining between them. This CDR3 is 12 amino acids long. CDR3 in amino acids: CSATDIYNEQFF. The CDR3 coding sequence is TGCAGTGCGACCGACATATACAATGAGCAGTTCTTC.

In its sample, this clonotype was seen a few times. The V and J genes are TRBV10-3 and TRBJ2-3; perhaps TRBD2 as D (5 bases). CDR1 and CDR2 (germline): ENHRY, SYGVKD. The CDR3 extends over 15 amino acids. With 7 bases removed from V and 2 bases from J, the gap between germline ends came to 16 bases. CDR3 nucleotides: TGTGCCATCAACGCGGGTGAGAGCGTCACAGATACGCAGTATTTT. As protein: CAINAGESVTDTQYF.

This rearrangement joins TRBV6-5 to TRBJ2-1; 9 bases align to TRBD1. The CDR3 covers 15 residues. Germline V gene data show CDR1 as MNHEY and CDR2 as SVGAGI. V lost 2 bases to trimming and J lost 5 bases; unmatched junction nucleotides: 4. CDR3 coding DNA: TGTGCCAGCAGTTACGGACAGGGGATCGACAATGAGCAGTTCTTC. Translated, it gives CASSYGQGIDNEQFF.

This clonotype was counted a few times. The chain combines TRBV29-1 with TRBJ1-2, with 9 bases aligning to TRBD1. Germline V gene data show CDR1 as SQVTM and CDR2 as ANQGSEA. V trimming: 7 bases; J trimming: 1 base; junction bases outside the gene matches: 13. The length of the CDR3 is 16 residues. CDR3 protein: CSAPDRGRVLNYGYTF. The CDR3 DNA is TGCAGCGCCCCGGACAGGGGAAGGGTTCTTAACTATGGCTACACCTTC.